The next 5 T cell receptor beta chains were all read from a single sample in a study of blood T cell repertoires in COVID-19. Assay: immunoSEQ multiplex PCR; the TCRdb copy retains only in-frame clones and omits some. The profile shows about 74,000 clones, almost 85% of them singletons. The specimen was peripheral blood. The receptors stem from a human donor in a cohort sampled during active COVID-19.

V usage is TRBV6-1 and J usage is TRBJ2-3; D gene uncertain. The germline V gene encodes CDR1 MNHNS and CDR2 SASEGT. The V and J ends lost 3 bases and 2 bases respectively, with 9 bases between them. This CDR3 contains 14 residues. The CDR3 sequence: CASSEGDNTDTQYF. Here the CDR3 DNA reads TGTGCCAGCAGTGAGGGCGACAACACAGATACGCAGTATTTT.

A single count supports this clone. The chain joins TRBV6-5 to TRBJ1-1; D may be TRBD1 (6 bases). V shed 4 bases and J shed 5 bases, with 8 bases lying between them. Germline CDR1 is MNHEY and CDR2 is SVGAGI. This CDR3 region has 12 residues. The CDR3 DNA sequence: TGTGCCAGCAGTTTCCAGGGGACTGAAGCTTTCTTT. Translating it yields CASSFQGTEAFF.

This chain links TRBV9 with TRBJ2-2, with 8 bases that match TRBD1. J was trimmed by 4 bases and V by 0 bases; bases with no gene match: 5. The CDR3 covers 16 residues. CDR1 and CDR2 (germline): SGDLS, YYNGEE. CDR3 protein: CASSVVDTGGTGELFF. Written as DNA, the CDR3 is TGTGCCAGCAGCGTAGTAGATACAGGGGGCACCGGGGAGCTGTTTTTT.

The chain is built from TRBV14 and TRBJ1-1, with D tentatively TRBD1 (6 bases). The CDR3 is made up of 11 amino acids. Germline CDR1 reads SGHDN; CDR2 reads FVKESK. V was shortened by 2 bases and J by 8 bases, with 6 bases between the two germline ends. The CDR3, as DNA: TGTGCCAGCAGCCAAACAGGGGAAGCTTTCTTT. Its translation: CASSQTGEAFF. The whole variable domain, remainder taken from reference TRBV14 and TRBJ1-1, is EAGVTQFPSHSVIEKGQTVTLRCDPISGHDNLYWYRRVMGKEIKFLLHFVKESKQDESGMPNNRFLAERTGGTYSTLKVQPAELEDSGVYFCASSQTGEAFFGQGTRLTVV.

Only a few counts were recorded for this clone. The chain uses TRBV4-1 and TRBJ1-1; 10 nucleotides agree with TRBD1. This CDR3 spans 16 amino acids. Germline loops: CDR1 MGHRA, CDR2 YSYEKL. V shed 5 bases and J 1 base; nucleotides not matched to a gene: 7. The CDR3 DNA reads as TGCGCCAGCAGCACCCGACAGGGGGCTGCGAACACTGAAGCTTTCTTT. Its protein product is CASSTRQGAANTEAFF.